The 19 T cell receptor beta chains reported below all come from one sample, sequenced in a study of control samples from healthy donors and cancer patients. Using immunoSEQ multiplex PCR, the repertoire was profiled, and TCRdb retains in-frame clones only, with some absent. The sample holds about 190,000 clones, about 91% seen once. Sequenced: blood. The source is a man aged 25 to 45 in good health.

This clone was observed once. The chain combines TRBV11-2 with TRBJ1-5, with D perhaps matching TRBD1 (6 bases). The length of the CDR3 is 14 residues. The germline gives CDR1 SGHAT, CDR2 FQNNGV. V was pared by 3 bases and J by 4 bases, with 10 bases between. The CDR3 spells CASSFPGVNQPQHF. CDR3 nucleotide sequence: TGTGCCAGCAGCTTTCCAGGGGTAAATCAGCCCCAGCATTTT.

The genes are TRBV2 and TRBJ1-2; D perhaps matches TRBD1 (5 bases). The germline V and J ends were trimmed by 1 base and 4 bases, with 10 bases remaining between them. Germline V gene lookup returns CDR1 SNHLY and CDR2 FYNNEI. This CDR3 comprises 14 residues. CDR3 residues: CASSEEGPLYGYTF. In DNA, the CDR3 is TGTGCCAGCAGTGAAGAGGGACCGCTCTATGGCTACACCTTC. Full variable domain (remainder filled in from reference TRBV2 and TRBJ1-2): EPEVTQTPSHQVTQMGQEVILRCVPISNHLYFYWYRQILGQKVEFLVSFYNNEISEKSEIFDDQFSVERPDGSNFTLKIRSTKLEDSAMYFCASSEEGPLYGYTFGSGTRLTVV.

This clone is a singleton in its sample. This chain connects TRBV6-5 to TRBJ2-3, with 10 bases matching TRBD2. The CDR3 is made up of 15 amino acids. Germline V gene lookup returns CDR1 MNHEY and CDR2 SVGAGI. Trimming cost V 7 bases and J 8 bases; bases outside gene matches: 12. CDR3 bases: TGTGCCAGCACCGGGAGCGGGGGGGCCCGTACTACGCAGTATTTT. Translation: CASTGSGGARTTQYF.

The chain carries TRBV7-9 and TRBJ1-2; D remains unclear. CDR3 length equals 12 residues. V was cut by 5 bases and J by 7 bases, with 11 bases left in between. Germline-derived CDR1 and CDR2 are SEHNR and FQNEAQ (reference sequence). This CDR3 reads CASSHPEGGYTF. The CDR3 DNA sequence: TGTGCCAGCAGCCACCCCGAAGGTGGCTACACCTTC.

This clone was counted only a few times. The rearrangement links TRBV4-2 to TRBJ2-3; D unresolved. V was trimmed by 4 bases and J by 4 bases, leaving 6 bases between them. The CDR3 is 12 residues long. Germline CDR1 is LGHNA and CDR2 is YNFKEQ. The CDR3 is CASSLSSDTQYF. The CDR3 bases are TGTGCCAGCAGCCTTTCTTCAGATACGCAGTATTTT.

The chain uses TRBV24-1 and TRBJ1-2; 7 bases line up with TRBD1. CDR3 size: 16 residues. CDR1 and CDR2 from the germline V gene are KGHDR and SFDVKD. The V gene end was trimmed by 3 bases and the J gene end by 4 bases; junction bases not matched to a gene: 10. For the CDR3, the DNA is TGTGCCACCAGTGATCAATTGGACAGGAGGCTCTATGGCTACACCTTC. Its translation: CATSDQLDRRLYGYTF.

The J gene is TRBJ1-4, the V gene TRBV7-2; 10 nucleotides agree with TRBD1. The length of the CDR3 is 14 residues. Trimming took 5 bases from V and 5 from J; bases not matched to a gene: 2. CDR1 is SGHTA and CDR2 is FQGNSA in the germline V gene. DNA for the CDR3: TGTGCCAGCAGCACGGGACAGGGGAATGAAAAACTGTTTTTT. Protein product: CASSTGQGNEKLFF.

The V and J genes are TRBV7-9 and TRBJ2-7, with a tentative D call TRBD1 (6 bases). Looked up from germline, CDR1 is SEHNR and CDR2 is FQNEAQ (reference sequence). The CDR3 extends over 15 amino acids. V shed 4 bases and J shed 1 base, with 14 bases lying between them. The CDR3 DNA reads as TGTGCCAGCAGCTCCCTGGGACACCAGTCCTACGAGCAGTACTTC. Translation: CASSSLGHQSYEQYF.

The chain joins TRBV29-1 to TRBJ2-2, with TRBD2 as a possible D gene (7 bases). The CDR3 runs to 15 residues. Germline CDR1 reads SQVTM; CDR2 reads ANQGSEA. V lost 7 bases and J 6 bases, leaving 21 bases between the germline ends. CDR3 residues: CSAPGGPGVPGELFF. For the CDR3, the DNA is TGCAGCGCCCCCGGGGGGCCAGGGGTTCCCGGGGAGCTGTTTTTT.

CDR3 protein: CASSPSGQQTYEQYF. For the CDR3, the DNA is TGCGCCAGCAGCCCCTCGGGACAGCAAACCTACGAGCAGTACTTC. This chain joins TRBV5-1 and TRBJ2-7, with 7 bases matching TRBD1. The J segment lost 2 bases and the V segment lost 4 bases, leaving 9 bases of the junction unmatched. Per the germline V gene, CDR1 is SGHRS and CDR2 is YFSETQ. The CDR3 sequence is 15 residues long.

The V and J genes are TRBV28 and TRBJ1-2; TRBD1 aligns across 8 bases. V shed 5 bases, J shed 4 bases, and the junction held 3 bases outside the gene matches. The germline CDR1 and CDR2 sequences are MDHEN and SYDVKM. The CDR3 covers 13 residues. The CDR3 spells CASSRQGLYGYTF. The CDR3 coding sequence is TGTGCCAGCAGTAGACAGGGGCTCTATGGCTACACCTTC.

The rearrangement uses TRBV18 and TRBJ2-7; 9 positions match TRBD2. Germline CDR1 is KGHSH and CDR2 is LQKENI. Germline trimming cut 6 bases from V and 2 bases from J; bases unmatched to any gene: 5. The CDR3 extends over 14 amino acids. CDR3 sequence reads: CASSVTSGPYEQYF. Here the CDR3 DNA reads TGTGCCAGCTCGGTCACTAGCGGGCCCTACGAGCAGTACTTC.

V is TRBV4-2 and J is TRBJ2-7; D may be TRBD2 (5 bases). Germline values: CDR1 LGHNA, CDR2 YNFKEQ. The CDR3 has 15 residues. Trimming removed 4 bases from V and 2 bases from J, with 15 bases in between. The CDR3 region has the DNA TGTGCCAGCAGCCGGGAAGGGAGCGGTACCTACGAGCAGTACTTC. This encodes CASSREGSGTYEQYF.

This sequence joins TRBV12-3 or TRBV12-4 and TRBJ2-7, with D unclear. The CDR3 loop spans 12 amino acids. V lost 6 bases to trimming and J lost 3 bases, with 9 bases between them. The CDR3 here is CASSPNNYEQYF. In DNA form, the CDR3 reads TGTGCCAGCAGCCCTAATAACTACGAGCAGTACTTC.

With respect to this clone: At one of its ends the junction is not consistent with the germline gene, which may arise from a read error. The chain has TRBV2 and TRBJ1-5; no clear D. CDR1 is SNHLY and CDR2 is FYNNEI in the germline V gene. This CDR3 spans 13 amino acids. CDR3 residues: CASKEDSNQPQHF. The CDR3 bases are TGTGCGAGCAAGGAGGACAGCAATCAGCCCCAGCATTTT.

This chain links TRBV11-2 with TRBJ1-4, with 7 bases aligning to TRBD1. Germline assignment: CDR1 SGHAT and CDR2 FQNNGV. This CDR3 spans 16 amino acids. V lost 5 bases, J lost 0 bases, and 6 bases stayed unmatched. CDR3 region: CASSPITGATNEKLFF. The CDR3 DNA is TGTGCCAGCAGCCCAATTACAGGGGCAACTAATGAAAAACTGTTTTTT.

The V gene is TRBV11-2, the J gene TRBJ1-5; weak D call: TRBD1 (6 bases). In germline, CDR1 is SGHAT, CDR2 FQNNGV. The CDR3 has 14 amino acids. V lost 3 bases, J lost 8 bases, and 14 bases lay in between. CDR3: CASSFRGGAEPQHF. The DNA of the CDR3 is TGTGCCAGCAGCTTCCGCGGGGGCGCGGAGCCCCAGCATTTT.

V gene TRBV5-1 combines with J gene TRBJ2-3, with 16 bases that match TRBD2. The CDR3 totals 17 residues. Losses at the gene ends were 3 bases for V and 4 bases for J; bases not matched to a gene: 5. Germline values: CDR1 SGHRS, CDR2 YFSETQ. CDR3: CASSSTGTSGGADTQYF. As DNA, the CDR3 is TGCGCCAGCAGCTCGACCGGGACTAGCGGGGGGGCAGATACGCAGTATTTT.

This rearrangement joins TRBV27 to TRBJ1-5; D gene uncertain. CDR3 length equals 14 residues. CDR1 and CDR2 from the germline V gene are MNHEY and SMNVEV (reference sequence). V lost 5 bases and J 0 bases, leaving 8 bases between the germline ends. This CDR3 reads CASSALYSNQPQHF. For the CDR3, the DNA is TGTGCCAGCAGTGCTCTCTATAGCAATCAGCCCCAGCATTTT.